The clone carrying this T cell receptor (beta chain) was counted many times. What it binds is unknown. No patient received treatment before thyroid surgery. This sample was included in a study of metastatic and nonmetastatic thyroid tumors. Overall study context: Thyroid patients, malignant and benign, had repertoires compared across blood and tumor or nodule tissue.

V lost 0 bases to trimming and J lost 0 bases, with 17 bases between them. The CDR3 length is 18 residues. In germline, CDR1 is SGDLS, CDR2 YYNGEE. TCRdb re-clonotyped the PCR reads via MiXCR. The sample holds tens of thousands of clones, around 13% seen once. Study-wide findings and caveats: Malignant thyroid tumors reportedly had TCR beta diversity that was significantly higher than in benign nodules, in blood and tumor.

The V call is TRBV9, the J call TRBJ2-3, with D hard to call. The sequenced material came from tumor tissue. This TCR derives from a female donor with papillary thyroid cancer or a benign thyroid nodule (not recorded which). Some clones in this sample may be carry-over from other donors' samples. CDR3: CASSVAAPGQASTDTQYF. CDR3 coding DNA: TGTGCCAGCAGCGTAGCTGCGCCAGGCCAAGCTAGCACAGATACGCAGTATTTT.